These 28 T cell receptor beta chains were all obtained from the same sample, sequenced in a study of long-term antiretroviral therapy in people with HIV. At survey level, the immunoSEQ assay was run in its v3.0 version. Generated by immunoSEQ multiplex PCR, the TCRdb table keeps only in-frame clones and is missing some. The sample records 36,000 or so clones, about 80% being singletons. The sequencing used unsorted PBMCs, collected 0.6 years after starting antiretroviral therapy. These TCRs come from a man between 18 and 29 years old with HIV.

The gene calls are TRBV18 and TRBJ2-7, with 7 bases fitting TRBD2. CDR1 is KGHSH and CDR2 is LQKENI in the germline V gene. This CDR3 contains 13 residues. The V gene end was trimmed by 4 bases and the J gene end by 5 bases; junction bases not matched to a gene: 5. Here the CDR3 DNA reads TGTGCCAGCTCACTGCTTCTAGCGGACGAGCAGTACTTC. As protein: CASSLLLADEQYF.

The chain couples TRBV29-1 to TRBJ2-3; 8 nucleotides align to TRBD1. Germline CDR1 reads SQVTM; CDR2 reads ANQGSEA. This CDR3 region has 12 residues. The junction had 2 bases not matched to a gene; V was cut back by 5 bases and J by 4 bases. The CDR3 is CSVSTGADTQYF. In DNA, the CDR3 is TGCAGCGTTTCGACAGGGGCAGATACGCAGTATTTT.

The chain has TRBV4-2 and TRBJ2-7, with TRBD1 identical over 8 bases. Germline V gives CDR1 LGHNA, CDR2 YNFKEQ. Trimming took 4 bases from V and 3 from J; bases not matched to a gene: 14. This CDR3 is 17 amino acids long. CDR3 protein: CASSLQGASPPLYEQYF. In nucleotides, the CDR3 is TGTGCCAGCAGCCTTCAGGGGGCCTCACCTCCCCTCTACGAGCAGTACTTC.

The J gene is TRBJ2-1, the V gene TRBV13; 9 bases match TRBD2. Germline-derived CDR1 and CDR2 are PRHDT and FYEKMQ (reference sequence). V shed 0 bases and J 1 base; nucleotides not matched to a gene: 19. CDR3 length equals 22 residues. In DNA, the CDR3 is TGTGCCAGCAGCTTAGGCCTACGTAGGGCTAGCGGGACACTATCTTCCTACAATGAGCAGTTCTTC. As protein: CASSLGLRRASGTLSSYNEQFF.

This clone was counted between two and nine times. J is TRBJ2-3 and V is TRBV23-1; D perhaps matches TRBD1 (5 bases). TRBV23-1 is an ORF for which the function is uncertain. The V end lost 3 bases, the J end lost 1 base, and 11 bases lay between the germline ends. The CDR3 spans 15 residues. Here the CDR3 DNA reads TGCGCCAGCAGTCATAGCAGGGTCGGCACAGATACGCAGTATTTT. It specifies CASSHSRVGTDTQYF.

The chain links TRBV11-3 to TRBJ2-7; TRBD1 agrees at 8 bases. The CDR3 spans 14 residues. V lost 5 bases and J lost 6; bases outside the gene matches: 9. Germline V lookup: CDR1 SGHNT, CDR2 YENEEA. The CDR3 sequence: CASSLGQGFGEQYF. The CDR3, as DNA: TGTGCCAGCAGCCTCGGACAGGGTTTTGGCGAGCAGTACTTC.

Worth noting for this clone: Distinct nucleotide sequences in the sample also encode this CDR3. The chain has TRBV5-6 and TRBJ2-7, with a weak D call TRBD2 (5 bases). The CDR3 loop spans 12 amino acids. Trimming removed 0 bases at V and 5 bases at J, with 6 bases between. CDR1 and CDR2 (germline): SGHDT, YYEEEE. CDR3 DNA sequence: TGTGCCAGCAGCTTGGGGACTCACGAGCAGTACTTC. This encodes CASSLGTHEQYF.

This sequence joins TRBV19 and TRBJ2-4; 15 nucleotides agree with TRBD2. Germline V lookup: CDR1 LNHDA, CDR2 SQIVND (reference sequence). The CDR3 has 18 residues. V shed 4 bases, J shed 1 base, and the junction held 5 bases outside the gene matches. This CDR3 is CASSTWTSGRGAKNIQYF. Here the CDR3 DNA reads TGTGCCAGTAGTACCTGGACTAGCGGGAGGGGGGCCAAAAACATTCAGTACTTC.

This chain uses TRBV28 with TRBJ2-1; TRBD1 matches at 9 bases. The CDR3 totals 16 residues. V dropped 5 bases and J dropped 6; count of bases not matched to a gene: 11. Germline values: CDR1 MDHEN, CDR2 SYDVKM. The CDR3 DNA follows: TGTGCCAGCAGTGGGCTGGGACAGGGTGCGCGCAATGAGCAGTTCTTC. It is translated as CASSGLGQGARNEQFF. Variable domain in full (rest from reference TRBV28 and TRBJ2-1): DVKVTQSSRYLVKRTGEKVFLECVQDMDHENMFWYRQDPGLGLRLIYFSYDVKMKEKGDIPEGYSVSREKKERFSLILESASTNQTSMYLCASSGLGQGARNEQFFGPGTRLTVL.

The chain has TRBV7-2 and TRBJ1-1; 7 positions agree with TRBD1. The J segment lost 4 bases and the V segment lost 6 bases, leaving 14 bases of the junction unmatched. This CDR3 has 16 residues. Germline CDR1 SGHTA, CDR2 FQGNSA. The CDR3 loop is CASSLGTASRGTEAFF. CDR3 DNA sequence: TGTGCCAGCAGTTTGGGGACAGCCAGCCGGGGCACTGAAGCTTTCTTT.

The V call is TRBV27, the J call TRBJ2-1; 10 nucleotides match TRBD2. With 0 bases clipped from V and 9 bases from J, the junction kept 5 bases outside the gene matches. The length of the CDR3 is 15 residues. Per germline, CDR1 MNHEY and CDR2 SMNVEV (reference sequence). In nucleotides, the CDR3 is TGTGCCAGCAGTTTATCGTCTAGCGGGAGTTCTGAGCAGTTCTTC. It codes for CASSLSSSGSSEQFF.

The chain carries TRBV19 and TRBJ1-1; D perhaps matches TRBD1 (5 bases). Germline loops: CDR1 LNHDA, CDR2 SQIVND (reference sequence). This CDR3 spans 12 amino acids. The ends were cut back, 3 bases at V and 6 bases at J, with 8 bases in the middle. In DNA form, the CDR3 reads TGTGCCAGTAGTATGAGGGGCGCTGAAGCTTTCTTT. Protein sequence: CASSMRGAEAFF.

The V gene is TRBV4-3, the J gene TRBJ2-3; no firm D call. Trimming removed 1 base from V and 0 bases from J, with 5 bases in between. This CDR3 region has 14 residues. The germline gives CDR1 LGHNA, CDR2 YSLEER. DNA of the CDR3: TGCGCCAGCAGCCAAGGTCTAAGCACAGATACGCAGTATTTT. It encodes CASSQGLSTDTQYF.

The chain has TRBV18 and TRBJ1-5; D perhaps matches TRBD1 (5 bases). V lost 5 bases and J 6 bases, leaving 20 bases between the germline ends. The CDR3 runs 16 residues. CDR1 is KGHSH, CDR2 LQKENI, per germline. Here the CDR3 DNA reads TGTGCCAGCTCAGGTCAGGGTACCGGGTCGGGTCAGCCCCAGCATTTT. Its protein is CASSGQGTGSGQPQHF. The full variable domain, its missing parts supplied by reference TRBV18 and TRBJ1-5, is NAGVMQNPRHLVRRRGQEARLRCSPMKGHSHVYWYRQLPEEGLKFMVYLQKENIIDESGMPKERFSAEFPKEGPSILRIQQVVRGDSAAYFCASSGQGTGSGQPQHFGDGTRLSIL.

The CDR3 DNA sequence: TGTGCCAGCAGCTTACCGGGACTAGCAGTCCAAGAGACCCAGTACTTC. Its translation is CASSLPGLAVQETQYF. The chain links TRBV28 to TRBJ2-5; TRBD2 matches at 9 bases. This CDR3 has 16 amino acids. The V gene end was trimmed by 6 bases and the J gene end by 1 base; junction bases not matched to a gene: 9. From germline, CDR1 is MDHEN and CDR2 SYDVKM.

The gene calls are TRBV19 and TRBJ1-5; D is undetermined. The germline CDR1 and CDR2 sequences are LNHDA and SQIVND (reference sequence). V gave up 6 bases and J gave up 4 bases, with 16 bases separating them. The CDR3 has 15 residues. The CDR3 reads CASRMRRAPNQPQHF. Here the CDR3 DNA reads TGTGCCAGTAGGATGAGGAGGGCCCCTAATCAGCCCCAGCATTTT.

This clone was detected only a few times. The V call is TRBV2, the J call TRBJ1-3, with TRBD1 as a possible D gene (5 bases). CDR1 and CDR2 (germline): SNHLY, FYNNEI. This CDR3 has 13 amino acids. V was pared by 3 bases and J by 2 bases, with 5 bases between. CDR3 residues: CASSEGPGNTIYF. CDR3 DNA: TGTGCCAGCAGTGAGGGGCCTGGAAACACCATATATTTT.

The chain recombines TRBV19 with TRBJ2-5; D not certain. Deletions cut 0 bases from V and 5 bases from J, with 7 bases between. There are 13 residues in the CDR3. Germline CDR1 reads LNHDA; CDR2 reads SQIVND (reference sequence). The CDR3 DNA follows: TGTGCCAGTAGTATAGATGGACGGGAGACCCAGTACTTC. This translates into CASSIDGRETQYF.

The V call is TRBV6-6, the J call TRBJ2-3, with D possibly being TRBD1 (5 bases). CDR3 size: 16 residues. The germline CDR1 and CDR2 sequences are MNHNY and SVGAGI (reference sequence). The germline V and J ends were trimmed by 7 bases and 3 bases, with 20 bases remaining between them. CDR3 DNA: TGTGCCAGCACAAGGGGATCGGGCCCAACGACAGATACGCAGTATTTT. Translation: CASTRGSGPTTDTQYF.

This clone appeared once. The CDR3 region is CASTPYGTGDFFRHQPQHF. CDR3 nucleotides: TGTGCCAGCACCCCCTACGGGACAGGGGATTTTTTTAGGCATCAGCCCCAGCATTTT. The chain couples TRBV7-8 to TRBJ1-5; 10 positions match TRBD1. This CDR3 comprises 19 residues. Trimming at V came to 7 bases and at J to 5 bases, leaving 20 bases not matched to a gene. The germline V gene encodes CDR1 SGHVS and CDR2 FQNEAQ. The variable domain in full, with the rest retrieved from reference TRBV7-8 and TRBJ1-5, is GAGVSQSPRYKVAKRGQDVALRCDPISGHVSLFWYQQALGQGPEFLTYFQNEAQLDKSGLPSDRFFAERPEGSVSTLKIQRTQQEDSAVYLCASTPYGTGDFFRHQPQHFGDGTRLSIL.

The CDR3 DNA reads as TGTGCCAGCAGCCTCACCTCTTGGGGGGAACTCTACGAGCAGTACTTC. Residues: CASSLTSWGELYEQYF. The V call is TRBV7-2, the J call TRBJ2-7; D is perhaps TRBD2 (6 bases). The germline V gene has CDR1 SGHTA and CDR2 FQGNSA. The CDR3 consists of 16 residues. Trimming shortened V by 5 bases and J by 3 bases, and 20 bases separated the two germline ends. Drawing the rest from reference TRBV7-2 and TRBJ2-7, the complete variable domain is GAGVSQSPSNKVTEKGKDVELRCDPISGHTALYWYRQSLGQGLEFLIYFQGNSAPDKSGLPSDRFSAERTGGSVSTLTIQRTQQEDSAVYLCASSLTSWGELYEQYFGPGTRLTVT.

This rearrangement joins TRBV28 to TRBJ2-2; the match to TRBD2 covers 11 bases. The CDR3 consists of 18 residues. V trimming: 7 bases; J trimming: 4 bases; junction bases outside the gene matches: 14. The germline V gene encodes CDR1 MDHEN and CDR2 SYDVKM. The chain's CDR3 is CASNPPALAGGGTGELFF. The DNA of the CDR3 is TGTGCCAGCAACCCCCCCGCCCTAGCGGGAGGTGGCACCGGGGAGCTGTTTTTT.

This clone was observed a few times. The rearrangement links TRBV7-9 to TRBJ2-7, with 8 bases matching TRBD1. The V gene end was trimmed by 5 bases and the J gene end by 5 bases; junction bases not matched to a gene: 5. Germline-derived CDR1 and CDR2 are SEHNR and FQNEAQ (reference sequence). This CDR3 region has 13 residues. Here the CDR3 reads CASSTDREDEQYF. DNA for the CDR3: TGTGCCAGCAGCACGGACAGGGAGGACGAGCAGTACTTC.

The CDR3 protein is CASSFKNEQFF. The CDR3 DNA is TGTGCCAGCAGTTTTAAGAATGAGCAGTTCTTC. This rearrangement joins TRBV27 to TRBJ2-1; D is uncertain. The CDR3 runs to 11 residues. The V end lost 3 bases, the J end lost 7 bases, and 4 bases lay between the germline ends. The germline CDR1 and CDR2 sequences are MNHEY and SMNVEV (reference sequence).

This chain uses TRBV27 with TRBJ2-2, with 10 positions matching TRBD2. Per the germline V gene, CDR1 is MNHEY and CDR2 is SMNVEV (reference sequence). CDR3 length equals 16 residues. V dropped 3 bases and J dropped 2; count of bases not matched to a gene: 3. CDR3 nucleotides: TGTGCCAGCAGTTTCTTACTAGCGGGAAACACCGGGGAGCTGTTTTTT. Encoded protein: CASSFLLAGNTGELFF.

The CDR3 DNA follows: TGTGCCAGCAGTTTATGGGCGGGCTCTGGGGCCAACGTCCTGACTTTC. Protein product: CASSLWAGSGANVLTF. The chain couples TRBV28 to TRBJ2-6, with a weak D call TRBD2 (5 bases). In germline, CDR1 is MDHEN, CDR2 SYDVKM. The CDR3 is 16 residues long. V dropped 0 bases and J dropped 0 bases, with 6 bases sitting between them.

This sequence joins TRBV29-1 and TRBJ2-7; D might be TRBD2 (7 bases). Germline V gene data show CDR1 as SQVTM and CDR2 as ANQGSEA. The ends were cut back, 1 base at V and 4 bases at J, with 20 bases in the middle. The CDR3 has 16 residues. CDR3 coding DNA: TGCAGCGTTGAAGGTCGGGAAGCTAGGGGGGGATACGAGCAGTACTTC. Amino acid sequence: CSVEGREARGGYEQYF.

This clone was counted only a few times. The V call is TRBV27, the J call TRBJ1-3, with a possible D match to TRBD1 (6 bases). The CDR3 length is 16 residues. The germline CDR1 and CDR2 sequences are MNHEY and SMNVEV (reference sequence). The V end lost 7 bases, the J end lost 0 bases, and 16 bases lay between the germline ends. The CDR3 loop is CASTAPGQLSGNTIYF. The CDR3 DNA reads TGTGCCAGCACTGCCCCGGGACAACTCTCTGGAAACACCATATATTTT.